This is a list of T cell receptor beta chains from one sample in a study of PD-1 blockade in classical Hodgkin lymphoma. The repertoire was sequenced with immunoSEQ multiplex PCR; TCRdb's copy has only in-frame clones and lacks some. The table shows roughly 52,000 clones, with 86% occurring only once. The sequencing used peripheral blood mononuclear cells (PBMCs), collected before the fourth cycle of nivolumab. The receptors originated from a human donor with classical Hodgkin lymphoma. Both conserved end residues are trimmed from each CDR3. The order of the fields is V gene, CDR3 protein.

TRBV27 | ATSGTSGYEQY
TRBV7-2 | ASSHPPGGVVEY
TRBV25-1 | ASSEPGGIYSNQPQH
TRBV5-1 | ASSRDREGYGYT
TRBV28 | ASSLQGNYEQY
TRBV11-2 | ASSLGLLYEQY
TRBV27 | ASSSQGYNQPQH
TRBV27 | ASSDSSGANVLT
TRBV28 | ASTPTGRDQPQH
TRBV9 | ASSASGGPLNTGELF
TRBV7-3 | AHGAESSYNEQF
TRBV6-1 | ASSESPYAGGLY
TRBV2 | AGRVGRTDTQY
TRBV29-1 | SVRTERGYT
TRBV2 | ASSGLAGSGELF
TRBV5-5 | ASSLGSPANEQY
TRBV5-1 | ASSSGTGVSWEIYGYT
TRBV7-2 | ASSLDGTTGNEQY